This TCR beta chain was documented in a study of CD8 T cells in ankylosing spondylitis. Study-wide results and limits: The authors reported significant enrichment of disease-linked clones in matched ankylosing spondylitis synovial fluid. Clones linked with disease were CD8+ and fairly uncommon in the peripheral blood. Within ankylosing spondylitis blood, a TCR beta motif made up of roughly eight highly homologous variants appeared to be characteristic.

Making use of molecular barcodes, quantitative 5'-RACE generated TCR beta libraries. MiXCR, run by TCRdb on the 5' RACE reads, gives a single entry per CDR3 protein. The sample includes over 700,000 distinct CDR3 sequences, 15% to 20% seen only once; the top ten take 15% to 20%. In the case of this clonotype: As yet, its antigen is unknown.

The length of the CDR3 is 12 residues. CDR1 is MNHNS, CDR2 SASEGT, per germline. V shed 3 bases and J shed 8 bases, with 10 bases lying between them. The receptor was derived from a male donor with ankylosing spondylitis. The V call is TRBV6-1, the J call TRBJ1-1; no definite D call. The specimen was blood, either unsorted or a sorted T cell fraction (not recorded which). CDR3 DNA sequence: TGTGCCAGCAGTGAGTACGGGAGGGAAGCTTTCTTT. It specifies CASSEYGREAFF.